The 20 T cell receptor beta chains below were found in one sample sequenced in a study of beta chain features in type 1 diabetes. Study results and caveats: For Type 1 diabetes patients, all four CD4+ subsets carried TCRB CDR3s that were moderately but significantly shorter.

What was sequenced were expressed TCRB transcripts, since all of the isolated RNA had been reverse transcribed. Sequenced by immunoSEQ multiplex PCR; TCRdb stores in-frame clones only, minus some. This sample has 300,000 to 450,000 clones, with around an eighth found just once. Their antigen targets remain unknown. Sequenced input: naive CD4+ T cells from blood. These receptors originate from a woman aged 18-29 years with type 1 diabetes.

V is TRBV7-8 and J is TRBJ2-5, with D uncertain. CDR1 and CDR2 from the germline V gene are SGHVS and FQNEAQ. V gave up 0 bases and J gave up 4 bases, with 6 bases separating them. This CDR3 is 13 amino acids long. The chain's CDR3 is CASSLAWRETQYF. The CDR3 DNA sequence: TGTGCCAGCAGCTTAGCGTGGAGAGAGACCCAGTACTTC.

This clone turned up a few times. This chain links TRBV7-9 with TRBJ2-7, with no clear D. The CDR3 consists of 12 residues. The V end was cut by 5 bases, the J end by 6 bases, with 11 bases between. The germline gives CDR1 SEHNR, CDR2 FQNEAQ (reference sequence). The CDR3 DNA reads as TGTGCCAGCAGCCAAGGCCCGGGCGAGCAGTACTTC. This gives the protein CASSQGPGEQYF.

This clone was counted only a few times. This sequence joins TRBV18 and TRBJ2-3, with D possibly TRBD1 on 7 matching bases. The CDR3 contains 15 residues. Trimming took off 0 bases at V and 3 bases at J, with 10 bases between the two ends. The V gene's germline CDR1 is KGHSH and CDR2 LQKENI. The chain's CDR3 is CASSPPAGGTDTQYF. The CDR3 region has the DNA TGTGCCAGCTCACCACCCGCAGGGGGGACAGATACGCAGTATTTT.

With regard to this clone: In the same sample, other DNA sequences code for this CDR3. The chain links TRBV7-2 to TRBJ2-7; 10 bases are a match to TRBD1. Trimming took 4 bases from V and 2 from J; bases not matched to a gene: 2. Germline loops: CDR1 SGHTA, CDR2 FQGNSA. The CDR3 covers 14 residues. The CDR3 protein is CASSSTGGPYEQYF. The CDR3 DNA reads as TGTGCCAGCAGCTCGACAGGGGGCCCCTACGAGCAGTACTTC.

The CDR3 DNA reads TGCGCCAGCAGGGGGACTGGTACAGATACGCAGTATTTT. Its translation is CASRGTGTDTQYF. The chain joins TRBV5-1 to TRBJ2-3; a possible D gene is TRBD2 (6 bases). V lost 5 bases to trimming and J lost 3 bases, with 10 bases between them. Per the germline V gene, CDR1 is SGHRS and CDR2 is YFSETQ. The CDR3 loop spans 13 amino acids.

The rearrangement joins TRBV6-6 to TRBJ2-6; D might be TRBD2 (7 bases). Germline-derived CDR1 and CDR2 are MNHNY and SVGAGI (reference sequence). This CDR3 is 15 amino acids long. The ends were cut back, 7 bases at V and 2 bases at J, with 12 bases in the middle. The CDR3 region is CASKLGGAGANVLTF. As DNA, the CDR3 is TGTGCCAGCAAACTAGGGGGGGCTGGGGCCAACGTCCTGACTTTC.

The CDR3 DNA reads TGTGCCAGCAGACCAGCCTACAGGGGTGGAACCTACGAGCAGTACTTC. It is translated as CASRPAYRGGTYEQYF. The J gene is TRBJ2-7, the V gene TRBV7-2; 7 nucleotides align to TRBD1. With 6 bases clipped from V and 2 bases from J, the junction kept 13 bases outside the gene matches. In germline, CDR1 is SGHTA, CDR2 FQGNSA. The CDR3 spans 16 residues.

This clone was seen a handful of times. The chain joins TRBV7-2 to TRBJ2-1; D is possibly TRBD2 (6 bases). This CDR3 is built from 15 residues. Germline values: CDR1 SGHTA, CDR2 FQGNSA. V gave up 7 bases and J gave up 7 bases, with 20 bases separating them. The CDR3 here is CASTQEVGRMNEQFF. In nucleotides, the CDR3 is TGTGCCAGCACCCAGGAAGTGGGGAGGATGAATGAGCAGTTCTTC.

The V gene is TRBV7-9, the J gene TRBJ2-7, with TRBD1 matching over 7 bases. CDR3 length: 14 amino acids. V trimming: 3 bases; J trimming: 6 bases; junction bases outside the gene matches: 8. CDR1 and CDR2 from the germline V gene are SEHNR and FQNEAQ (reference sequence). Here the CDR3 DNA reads TGTGCCAGCAGCTTCACAGGGGTAGTAGGCGAGCAGTACTTC. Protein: CASSFTGVVGEQYF. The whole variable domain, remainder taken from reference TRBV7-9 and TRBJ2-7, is DTGVSQNPRHKITKRGQNVTFRCDPISEHNRLYWYRQTLGQGPEFLTYFQNEAQLEKSRLLSDRFSAERPKGSFSTLEIQRTEQGDSAMYLCASSFTGVVGEQYFGPGTRLTVT.

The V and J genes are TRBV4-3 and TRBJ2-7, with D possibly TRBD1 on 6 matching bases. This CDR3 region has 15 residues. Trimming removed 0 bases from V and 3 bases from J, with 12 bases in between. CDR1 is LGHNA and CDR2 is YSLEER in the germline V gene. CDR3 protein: CASSQEQTGGYEQYF. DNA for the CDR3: TGCGCCAGCAGCCAAGAACAGACAGGAGGCTACGAGCAGTACTTC.

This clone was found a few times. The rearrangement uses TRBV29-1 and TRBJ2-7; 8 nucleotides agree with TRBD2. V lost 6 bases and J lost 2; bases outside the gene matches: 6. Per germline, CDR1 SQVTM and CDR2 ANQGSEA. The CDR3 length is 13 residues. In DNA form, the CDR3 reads TGCAGCGTCGCACCCGGGAGGGCCTACGAGCAGTACTTC. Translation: CSVAPGRAYEQYF.

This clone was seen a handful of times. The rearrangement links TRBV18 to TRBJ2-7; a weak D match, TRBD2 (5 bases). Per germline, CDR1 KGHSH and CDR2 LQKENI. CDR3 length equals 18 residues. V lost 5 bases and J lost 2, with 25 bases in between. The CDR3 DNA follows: TGTGCCAGCTCAGGGGAGTCGATGTATTTCGGTAAGACCTACGAGCAGTACTTC. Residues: CASSGESMYFGKTYEQYF. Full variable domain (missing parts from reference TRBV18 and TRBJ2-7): NAGVMQNPRHLVRRRGQEARLRCSPMKGHSHVYWYRQLPEEGLKFMVYLQKENIIDESGMPKERFSAEFPKEGPSILRIQQVVRGDSAAYFCASSGESMYFGKTYEQYFGPGTRLTVT.

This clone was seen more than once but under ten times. CDR3 protein: CASSLLGTVSYEQYF. The DNA of the CDR3 is TGTGCCAGCAGCTTATTGGGGACAGTCTCCTACGAGCAGTACTTC. The chain recombines TRBV7-9 with TRBJ2-7, with 7 bases matching TRBD1. V gave up 2 bases and J gave up 0 bases; unmatched junction bases: 4. There are 15 residues in the CDR3. CDR1 and CDR2 (germline): SEHNR, FQNEAQ (reference sequence).

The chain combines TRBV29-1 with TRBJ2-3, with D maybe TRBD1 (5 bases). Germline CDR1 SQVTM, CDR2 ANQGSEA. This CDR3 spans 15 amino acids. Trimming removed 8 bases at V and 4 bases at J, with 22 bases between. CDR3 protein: CSTQGSPKGSDTQYF. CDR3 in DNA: TGCAGCACCCAAGGGTCCCCAAAGGGGTCAGATACGCAGTATTTT.

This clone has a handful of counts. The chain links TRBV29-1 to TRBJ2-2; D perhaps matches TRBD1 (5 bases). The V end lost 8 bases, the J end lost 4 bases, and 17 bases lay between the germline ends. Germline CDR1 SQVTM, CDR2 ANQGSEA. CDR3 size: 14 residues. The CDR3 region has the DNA TGCAGCTCTTATAGGGCAGGGTCCACCGGGGAGCTGTTTTTT. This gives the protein CSSYRAGSTGELFF.

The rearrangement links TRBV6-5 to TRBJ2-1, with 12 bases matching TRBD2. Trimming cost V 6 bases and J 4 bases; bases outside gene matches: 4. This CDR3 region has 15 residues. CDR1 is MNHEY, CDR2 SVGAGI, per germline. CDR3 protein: CASSQTSGRYNEQFF. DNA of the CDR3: TGTGCCAGCAGCCAAACTAGCGGGAGGTACAATGAGCAGTTCTTC.

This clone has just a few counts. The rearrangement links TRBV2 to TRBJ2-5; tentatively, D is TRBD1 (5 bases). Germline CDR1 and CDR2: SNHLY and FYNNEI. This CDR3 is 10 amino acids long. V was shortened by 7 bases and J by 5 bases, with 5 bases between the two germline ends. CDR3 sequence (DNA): TGTGCCAGCAAGGGGGAGACCCAGTACTTC. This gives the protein CASKGETQYF. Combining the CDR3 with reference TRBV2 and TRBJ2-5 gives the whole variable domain EPEVTQTPSHQVTQMGQEVILRCVPISNHLYFYWYRQILGQKVEFLVSFYNNEISEKSEIFDDQFSVERPDGSNFTLKIRSTKLEDSAMYFCASKGETQYFGPGTRLLVL.

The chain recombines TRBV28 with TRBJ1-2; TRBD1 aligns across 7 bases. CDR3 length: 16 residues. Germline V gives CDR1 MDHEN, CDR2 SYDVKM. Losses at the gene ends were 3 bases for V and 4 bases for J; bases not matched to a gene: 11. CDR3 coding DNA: TGTGCCAGCAGTTTGACAATAAACGGACAGGCCTATGGCTACACCTTC. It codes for CASSLTINGQAYGYTF.

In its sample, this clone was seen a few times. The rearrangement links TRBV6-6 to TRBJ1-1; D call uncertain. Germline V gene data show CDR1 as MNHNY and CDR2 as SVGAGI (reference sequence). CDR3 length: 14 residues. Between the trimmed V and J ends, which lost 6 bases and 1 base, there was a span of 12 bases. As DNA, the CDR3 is TGTGCCAGCAGCCGCGGGATTCAGAACACTGAAGCTTTCTTT. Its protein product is CASSRGIQNTEAFF.

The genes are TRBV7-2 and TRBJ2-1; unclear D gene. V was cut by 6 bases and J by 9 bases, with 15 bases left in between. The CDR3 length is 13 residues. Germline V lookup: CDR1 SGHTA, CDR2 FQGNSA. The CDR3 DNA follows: TGTGCCAGCAGTCCTAACCTAGTTGGTGAGCAGTTCTTC. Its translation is CASSPNLVGEQFF.